This T cell receptor (beta chain) is from a study of cytomegalovirus exposure and HLA in healthy donors. Study details: The study placed 70% to 90% of its approximately 430 genotyped donors in the Caucasian-associated ancestry cluster.

Study-wide results and limits: Later work found that TCR association rates differed between HLA loci; DRB1 had the most and HLA-C the fewest.

This clone has only one observation. What it recognizes is unknown. Trimming removed 3 bases at V and 1 base at J, with 15 bases between. This CDR3 region has 16 residues. Germline V gene sequence: CDR1 MGHDK, CDR2 SYGVNS. Researchers ran the PCR with 60 Vbeta and 13 Jbeta primers. Data came from immunoSEQ multiplex PCR; TCRdb stores just in-frame clones and leaves some out. In the table there are roughly 150,000 clones, about 80% of which are singletons. This TCR was sampled from a man aged 30 to 39 in good health and CMV-seronegative. What was sequenced was PBMCs. The rearrangement joins TRBV25-1 to TRBJ2-5; D possibly corresponds to TRBD1 (6 bases). Written as DNA, the CDR3 is TGTGCCAGCAGTGATGGTTTAACAGGGACCCAAGAGACCCAGTACTTC. Translation: CASSDGLTGTQETQYF.